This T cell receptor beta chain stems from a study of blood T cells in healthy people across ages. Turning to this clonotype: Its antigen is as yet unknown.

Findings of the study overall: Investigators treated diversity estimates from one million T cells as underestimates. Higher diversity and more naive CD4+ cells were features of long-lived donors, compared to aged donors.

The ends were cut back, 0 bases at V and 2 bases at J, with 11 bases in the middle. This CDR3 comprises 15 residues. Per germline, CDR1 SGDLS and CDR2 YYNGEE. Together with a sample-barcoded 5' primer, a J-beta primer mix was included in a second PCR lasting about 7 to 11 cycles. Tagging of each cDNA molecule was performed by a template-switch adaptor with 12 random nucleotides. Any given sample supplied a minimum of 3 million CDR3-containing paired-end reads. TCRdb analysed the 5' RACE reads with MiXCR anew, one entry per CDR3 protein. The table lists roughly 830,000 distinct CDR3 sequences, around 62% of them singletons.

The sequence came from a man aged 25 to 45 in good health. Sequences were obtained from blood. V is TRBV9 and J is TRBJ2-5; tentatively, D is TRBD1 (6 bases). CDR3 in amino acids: CASSVAYRDQETQYF. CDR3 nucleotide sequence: TGTGCCAGCAGCGTAGCCTACAGGGATCAAGAGACCCAGTACTTC.